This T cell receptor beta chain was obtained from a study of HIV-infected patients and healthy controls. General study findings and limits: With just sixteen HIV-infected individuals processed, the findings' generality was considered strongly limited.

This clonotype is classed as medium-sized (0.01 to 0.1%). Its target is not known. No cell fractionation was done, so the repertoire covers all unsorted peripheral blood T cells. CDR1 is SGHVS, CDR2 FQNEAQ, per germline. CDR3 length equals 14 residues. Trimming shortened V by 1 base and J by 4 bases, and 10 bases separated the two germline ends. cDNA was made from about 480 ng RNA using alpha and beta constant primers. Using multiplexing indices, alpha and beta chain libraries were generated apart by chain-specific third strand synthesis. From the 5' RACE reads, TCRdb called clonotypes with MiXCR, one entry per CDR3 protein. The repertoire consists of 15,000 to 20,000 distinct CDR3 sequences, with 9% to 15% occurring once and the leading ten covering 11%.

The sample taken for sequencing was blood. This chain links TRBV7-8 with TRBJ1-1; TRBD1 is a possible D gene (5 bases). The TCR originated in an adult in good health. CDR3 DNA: TGTGCCAGCAGCTTAGGGGGGTCGGGCACTGAAGCTTTCTTT. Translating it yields CASSLGGSGTEAFF.